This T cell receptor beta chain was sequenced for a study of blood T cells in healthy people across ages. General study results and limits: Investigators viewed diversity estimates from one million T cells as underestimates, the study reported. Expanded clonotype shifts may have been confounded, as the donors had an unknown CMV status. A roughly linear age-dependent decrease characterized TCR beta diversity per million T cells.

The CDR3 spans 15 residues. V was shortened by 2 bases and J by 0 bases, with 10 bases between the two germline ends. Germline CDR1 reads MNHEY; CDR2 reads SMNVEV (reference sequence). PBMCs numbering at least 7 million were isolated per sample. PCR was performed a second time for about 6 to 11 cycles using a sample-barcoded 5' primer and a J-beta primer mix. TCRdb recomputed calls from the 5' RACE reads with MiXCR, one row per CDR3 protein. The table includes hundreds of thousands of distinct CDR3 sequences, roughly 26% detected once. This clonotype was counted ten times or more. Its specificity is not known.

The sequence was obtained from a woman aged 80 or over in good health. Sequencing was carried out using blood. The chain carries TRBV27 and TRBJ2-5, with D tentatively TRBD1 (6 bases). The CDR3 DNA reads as TGTGCCAGCAGTTTACAGGGGCTGTACCAAGAGACCCAGTACTTC. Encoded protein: CASSLQGLYQETQYF.